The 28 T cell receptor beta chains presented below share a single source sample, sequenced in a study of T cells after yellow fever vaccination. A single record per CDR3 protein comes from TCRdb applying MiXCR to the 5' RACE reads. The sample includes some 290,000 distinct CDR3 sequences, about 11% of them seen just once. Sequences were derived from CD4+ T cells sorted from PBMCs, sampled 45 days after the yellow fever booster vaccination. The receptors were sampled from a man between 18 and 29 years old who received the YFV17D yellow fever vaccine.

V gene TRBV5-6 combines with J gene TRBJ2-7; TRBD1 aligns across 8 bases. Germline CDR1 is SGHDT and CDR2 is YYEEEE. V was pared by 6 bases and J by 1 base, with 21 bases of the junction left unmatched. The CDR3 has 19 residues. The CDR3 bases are TGTGCCAGCACAATGGATTCTAGGACAGGGCAGCATCCATCCTACGAGCAGTACTTC. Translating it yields CASTMDSRTGQHPSYEQYF.

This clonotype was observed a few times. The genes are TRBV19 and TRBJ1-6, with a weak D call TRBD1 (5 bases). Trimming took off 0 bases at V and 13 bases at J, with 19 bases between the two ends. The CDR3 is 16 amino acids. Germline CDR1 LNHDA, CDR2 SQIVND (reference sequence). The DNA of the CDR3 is TGTGCCAGTAGTATAGATCATAGCGGGACGCCCCGGCCCCTCCACTTT. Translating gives CASSIDHSGTPRPLHF. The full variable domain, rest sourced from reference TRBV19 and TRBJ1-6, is DGGITQSPKYLFRKEGQNVTLSCEQNLNHDAMYWYRQDPGQGLRLIYYSQIVNDFQKGDIAEGYSVSREKKESFPLTVTSAQKNPTAFYLCASSIDHSGTPRPLHFGNGTRLTVT.

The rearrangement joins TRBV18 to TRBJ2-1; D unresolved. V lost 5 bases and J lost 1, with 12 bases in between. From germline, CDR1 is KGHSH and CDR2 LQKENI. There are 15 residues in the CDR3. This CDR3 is CASSNGLTSYNEQFF. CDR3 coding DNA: TGTGCCAGCTCAAATGGGCTTACTTCCTACAATGAGCAGTTCTTC.

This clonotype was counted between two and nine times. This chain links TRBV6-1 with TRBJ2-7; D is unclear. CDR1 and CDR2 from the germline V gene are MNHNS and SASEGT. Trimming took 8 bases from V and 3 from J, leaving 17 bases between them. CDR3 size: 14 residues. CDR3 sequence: CASAVALLLYEQYV. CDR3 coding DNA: TGTGCCAGCGCGGTGGCACTTCTGCTCTACGAGCAGTACGTC.

The CDR3 region has the DNA TGTGCCAGCAGCGTTACTAGCGGGGGGGCATCAGAGACCCAGTACTTC. It encodes CASSVTSGGASETQYF. J is TRBJ2-5 and V is TRBV9; TRBD2 matches 13 bases. J was trimmed by 4 bases and V by 2 bases; bases with no gene match: 5. The CDR3 sequence is 16 residues long. In germline, CDR1 is SGDLS, CDR2 YYNGEE.

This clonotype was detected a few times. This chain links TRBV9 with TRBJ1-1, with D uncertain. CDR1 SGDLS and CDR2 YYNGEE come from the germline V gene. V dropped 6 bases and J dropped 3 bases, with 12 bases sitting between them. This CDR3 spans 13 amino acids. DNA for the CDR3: TGTGCCAGCAACCTCATCCCAGACACTGAAGCTTTCTTT. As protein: CASNLIPDTEAFF.

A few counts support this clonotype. CDR3: CAVAFGSYEQYF. As DNA, the CDR3 is TGTGCCGTGGCTTTTGGCTCCTACGAGCAGTACTTC. The rearrangement links TRBV10-3 to TRBJ2-7; no definite D call. Trimming left V 11 bases short and J 0 bases short, with 11 bases between. The germline V gene has CDR1 ENHRY and CDR2 SYGVKD. The CDR3 runs to 12 residues.

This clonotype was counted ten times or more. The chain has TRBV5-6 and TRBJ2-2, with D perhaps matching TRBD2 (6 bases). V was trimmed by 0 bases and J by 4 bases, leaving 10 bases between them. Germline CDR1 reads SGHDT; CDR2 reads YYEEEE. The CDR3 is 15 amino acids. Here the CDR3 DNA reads TGTGCCAGCAGCTTGGCCGGGGGTCTCACCGGGGAGCTGTTTTTT. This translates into CASSLAGGLTGELFF.

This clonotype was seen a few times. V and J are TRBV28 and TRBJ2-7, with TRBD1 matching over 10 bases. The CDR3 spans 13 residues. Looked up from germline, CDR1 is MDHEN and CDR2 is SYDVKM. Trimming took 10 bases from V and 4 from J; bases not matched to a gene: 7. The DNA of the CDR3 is TGTGCCACCGAGACAGGGGGCGCGTACGAGCAGTACGTC. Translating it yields CATETGGAYEQYV.

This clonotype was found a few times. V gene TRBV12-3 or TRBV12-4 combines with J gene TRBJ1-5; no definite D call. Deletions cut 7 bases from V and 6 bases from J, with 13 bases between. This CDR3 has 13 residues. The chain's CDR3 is CASTRVESQPQHF. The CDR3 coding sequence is TGTGCCAGCACCCGGGTCGAGAGTCAGCCCCAGCATTTT.

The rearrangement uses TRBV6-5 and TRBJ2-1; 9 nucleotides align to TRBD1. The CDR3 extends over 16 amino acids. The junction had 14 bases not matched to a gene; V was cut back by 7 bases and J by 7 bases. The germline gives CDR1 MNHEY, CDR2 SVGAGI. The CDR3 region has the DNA TGTGCCAGCACCCAAAGATGGACAGGGGTCAAGAATGAGCAGTTCTTC. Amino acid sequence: CASTQRWTGVKNEQFF.

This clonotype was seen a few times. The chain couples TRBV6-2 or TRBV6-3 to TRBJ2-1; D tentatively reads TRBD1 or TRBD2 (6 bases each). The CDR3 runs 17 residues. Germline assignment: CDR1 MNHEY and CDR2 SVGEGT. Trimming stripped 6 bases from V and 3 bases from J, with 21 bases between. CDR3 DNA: TGTGCCAGCAGAAGGGGGGACCCCACTTCAGTCTACAATGAGCAGTTCTTC. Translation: CASRRGDPTSVYNEQFF.

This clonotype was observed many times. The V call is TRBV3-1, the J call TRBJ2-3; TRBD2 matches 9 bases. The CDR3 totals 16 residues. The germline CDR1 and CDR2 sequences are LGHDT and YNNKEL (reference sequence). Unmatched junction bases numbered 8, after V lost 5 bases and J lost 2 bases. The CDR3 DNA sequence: TGTGCCAGCAGCTCCTTAGCGGGGGTCCTCACAGATACGCAGTATTTT. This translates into CASSSLAGVLTDTQYF.

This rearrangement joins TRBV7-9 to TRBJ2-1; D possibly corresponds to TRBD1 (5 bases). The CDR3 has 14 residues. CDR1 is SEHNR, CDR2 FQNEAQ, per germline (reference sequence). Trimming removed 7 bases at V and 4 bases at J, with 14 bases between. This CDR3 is CASTSTVNYNEQFF. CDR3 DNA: TGTGCCAGCACTTCGACAGTGAATTACAATGAGCAGTTCTTC.

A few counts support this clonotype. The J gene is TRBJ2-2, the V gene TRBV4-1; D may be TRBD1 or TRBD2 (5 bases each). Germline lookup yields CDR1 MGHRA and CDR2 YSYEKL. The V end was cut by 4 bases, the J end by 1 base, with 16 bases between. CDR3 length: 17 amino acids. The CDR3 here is CASSRNLGTQNTGELFF. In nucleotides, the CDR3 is TGCGCCAGCAGCCGGAACCTCGGGACGCAGAACACCGGGGAGCTGTTTTTT.

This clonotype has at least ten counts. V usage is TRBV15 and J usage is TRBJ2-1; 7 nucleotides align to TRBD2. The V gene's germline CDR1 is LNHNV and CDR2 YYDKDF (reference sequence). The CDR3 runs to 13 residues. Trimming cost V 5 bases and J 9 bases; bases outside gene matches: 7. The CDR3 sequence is CATSLRERGEQFF. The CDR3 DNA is TGTGCCACCAGCCTGCGGGAGCGGGGTGAGCAGTTCTTC. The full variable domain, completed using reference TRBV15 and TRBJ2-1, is DAMVIQNPRYQVTQFGKPVTLSCSQTLNHNVMYWYQQKSSQAPKLLFHYYDKDFNNEADTPDNFQSRRPNTSFCFLDIRSPGLGDTAMYLCATSLRERGEQFFGPGTRLTVL.

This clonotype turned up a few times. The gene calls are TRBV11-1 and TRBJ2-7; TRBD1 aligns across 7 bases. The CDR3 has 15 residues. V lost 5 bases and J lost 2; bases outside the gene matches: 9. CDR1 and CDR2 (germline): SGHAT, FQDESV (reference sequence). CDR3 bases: TGTGCCAGCAGCGTCCGACCGGGACAGCCCTACGAGCAGTACGTC. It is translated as CASSVRPGQPYEQYV.

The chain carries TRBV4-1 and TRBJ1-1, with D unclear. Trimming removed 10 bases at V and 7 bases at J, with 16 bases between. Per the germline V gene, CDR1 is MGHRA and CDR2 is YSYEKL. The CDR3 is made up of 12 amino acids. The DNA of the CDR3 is TGCGCCACCCCTACGTGGGCCATTGAAGCTTTCTTT. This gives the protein CATPTWAIEAFF.

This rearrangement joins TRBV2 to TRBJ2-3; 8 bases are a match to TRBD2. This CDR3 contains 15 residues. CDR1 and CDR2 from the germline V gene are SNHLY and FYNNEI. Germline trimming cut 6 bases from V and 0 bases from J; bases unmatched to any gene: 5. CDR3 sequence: CASRASGPSTDTQYF. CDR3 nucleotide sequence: TGTGCCAGCAGAGCTAGCGGGCCAAGCACAGATACGCAGTATTTT.

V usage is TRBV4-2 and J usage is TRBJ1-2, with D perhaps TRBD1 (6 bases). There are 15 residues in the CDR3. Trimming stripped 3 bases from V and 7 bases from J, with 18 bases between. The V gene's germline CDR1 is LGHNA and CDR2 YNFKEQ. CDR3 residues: CASSQDYQQGPGYTF. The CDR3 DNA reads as TGTGCCAGCAGCCAGGACTACCAACAGGGACCTGGCTACACCTTC.

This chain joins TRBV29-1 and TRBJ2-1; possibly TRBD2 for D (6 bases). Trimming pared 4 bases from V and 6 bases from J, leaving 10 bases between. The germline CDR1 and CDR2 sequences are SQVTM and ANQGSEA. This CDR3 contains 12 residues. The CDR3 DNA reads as TGCAGCGTTGGCCAGGGAGGCAATGAGCAGTTCTTC. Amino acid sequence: CSVGQGGNEQFF.

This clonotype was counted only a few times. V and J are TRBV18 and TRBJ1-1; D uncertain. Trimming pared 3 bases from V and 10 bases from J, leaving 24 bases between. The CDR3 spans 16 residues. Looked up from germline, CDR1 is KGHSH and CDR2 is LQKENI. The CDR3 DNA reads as TGTGCCAGCTCACCCGCCTCTATGTCGCGAGTACGGGGAGCTTTCTTT. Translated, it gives CASSPASMSRVRGAFF. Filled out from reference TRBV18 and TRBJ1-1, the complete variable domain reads NAGVMQNPRHLVRRRGQEARLRCSPMKGHSHVYWYRQLPEEGLKFMVYLQKENIIDESGMPKERFSAEFPKEGPSILRIQQVVRGDSAAYFCASSPASMSRVRGAFFGQGTRLTVV.

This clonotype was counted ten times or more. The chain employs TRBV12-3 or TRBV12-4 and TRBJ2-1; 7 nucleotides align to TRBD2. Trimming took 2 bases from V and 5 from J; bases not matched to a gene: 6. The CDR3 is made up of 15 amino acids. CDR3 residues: CASSLTGGKHNEQFF. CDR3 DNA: TGTGCCAGCAGTTTAACGGGGGGTAAACACAATGAGCAGTTCTTC.

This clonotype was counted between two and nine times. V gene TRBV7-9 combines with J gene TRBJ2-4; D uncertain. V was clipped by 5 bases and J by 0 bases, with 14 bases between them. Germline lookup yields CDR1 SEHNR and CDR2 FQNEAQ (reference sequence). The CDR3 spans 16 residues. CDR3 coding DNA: TGTGCCAGCAGCCCCCAAGTGGGTTCAGCCAAAAACATTCAGTACTTC. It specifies CASSPQVGSAKNIQYF. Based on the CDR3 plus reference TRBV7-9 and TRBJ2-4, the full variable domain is DTGVSQNPRHKITKRGQNVTFRCDPISEHNRLYWYRQTLGQGPEFLTYFQNEAQLEKSRLLSDRFSAERPKGSFSTLEIQRTEQGDSAMYLCASSPQVGSAKNIQYFGAGTRLSVL.

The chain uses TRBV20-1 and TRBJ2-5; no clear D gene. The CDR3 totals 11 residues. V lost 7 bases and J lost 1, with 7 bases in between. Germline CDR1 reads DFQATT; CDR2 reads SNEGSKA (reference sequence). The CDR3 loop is CSVSSQETQYF. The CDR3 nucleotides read TGCAGTGTTTCTAGCCAAGAGACCCAGTACTTC.

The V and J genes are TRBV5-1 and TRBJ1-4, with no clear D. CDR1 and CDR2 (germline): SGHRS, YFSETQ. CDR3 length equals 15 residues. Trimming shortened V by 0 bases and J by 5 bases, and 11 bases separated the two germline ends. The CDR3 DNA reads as TGCGCCAGCAGCTTGGGGCAGACAAGCAATGAAAAACTGTTTTTT. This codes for CASSLGQTSNEKLFF.

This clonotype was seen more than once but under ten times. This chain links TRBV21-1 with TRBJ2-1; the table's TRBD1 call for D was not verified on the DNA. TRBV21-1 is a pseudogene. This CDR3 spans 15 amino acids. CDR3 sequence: CASSVPGPRPHEQFF. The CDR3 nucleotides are TGTGCCAGCAGCGTACCGGGACCCCGACCCCATGAGCAGTTCTTC.

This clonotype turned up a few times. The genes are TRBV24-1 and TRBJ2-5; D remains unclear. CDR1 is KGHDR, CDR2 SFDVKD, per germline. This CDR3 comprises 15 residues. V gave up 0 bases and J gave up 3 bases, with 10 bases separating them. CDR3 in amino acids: CATSDLSPIKETQYF. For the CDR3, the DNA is TGTGCCACCAGTGATTTGTCGCCTATCAAAGAGACCCAGTACTTC.